The source of this T cell receptor beta chain is a study of T cells in Graves' hyperthyroidism and ophthalmopathy. Study-level background: The blood sample was taken at first diagnosis, before treatment began. Whole-study findings and limits: A median around 6.8 months before onset, the model predicted ophthalmopathy.

CDR1 and CDR2 (germline): MNHNS, SASEGT. Trimming removed 6 bases from V and 6 bases from J; junction bases left unmatched: 6. The length of the CDR3 is 14 residues. Comment on this clonotype: Its target is not known.

Aged 18 to 65, the patients had hyperthyroidism that was newly diagnosed and had lasted under 2 months. Researchers took RNA transcripts and amplified the TCR beta CDR3 regions from them. The TCR CDR3 first-round RT-PCR relied on the HTBI primer set. TCRdb analysed the multiplex PCR reads with MiXCR anew, one entry per CDR3 protein. The data hold 300,000 to 450,000 distinct CDR3 sequences, with around a quarter observed a single time. The specimen sequenced was blood. The V call is TRBV6-1, the J call TRBJ1-4; 8 bases agree with TRBD1. This sequence originates from a middle-aged man with Graves' hyperthyroidism. CDR3 residues: CASSRDRLYEKLFF. Written as DNA, the CDR3 is TGTGCCAGCAGCCGGGACAGGCTCTATGAAAAACTGTTTTTT.